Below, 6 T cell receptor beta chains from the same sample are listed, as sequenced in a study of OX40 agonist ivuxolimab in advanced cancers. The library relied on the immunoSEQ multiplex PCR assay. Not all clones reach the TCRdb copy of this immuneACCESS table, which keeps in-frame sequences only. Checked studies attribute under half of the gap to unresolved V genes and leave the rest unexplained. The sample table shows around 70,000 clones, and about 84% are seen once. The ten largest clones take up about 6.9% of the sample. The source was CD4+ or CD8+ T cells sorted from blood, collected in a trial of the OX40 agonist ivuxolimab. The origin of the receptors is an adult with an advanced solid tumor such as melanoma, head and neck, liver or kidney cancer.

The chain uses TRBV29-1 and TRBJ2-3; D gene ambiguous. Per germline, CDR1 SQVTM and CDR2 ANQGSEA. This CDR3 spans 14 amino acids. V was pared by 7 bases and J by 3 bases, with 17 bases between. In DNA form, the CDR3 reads TGCAGCGCCAGTCAGGCCCTCGGGACAGATACGCAGTATTTT. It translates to CSASQALGTDTQYF.

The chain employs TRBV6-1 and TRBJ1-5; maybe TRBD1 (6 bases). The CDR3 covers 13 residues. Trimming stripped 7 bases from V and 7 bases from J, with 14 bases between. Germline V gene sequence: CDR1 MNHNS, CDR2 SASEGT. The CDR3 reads CASKDSGYQPQHF. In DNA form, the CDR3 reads TGTGCCAGCAAGGACAGCGGTTACCAGCCCCAGCATTTT.

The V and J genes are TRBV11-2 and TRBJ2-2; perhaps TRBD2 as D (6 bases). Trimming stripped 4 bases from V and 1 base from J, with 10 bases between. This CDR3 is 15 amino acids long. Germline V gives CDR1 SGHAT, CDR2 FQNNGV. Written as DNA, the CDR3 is TGTGCCAGCAGCTCCCAGGGACTGAACACCGGGGAGCTGTTTTTT. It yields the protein CASSSQGLNTGELFF.

The CDR3 DNA is TGTGCCAGCAGTTACTGGCTAGGAACAGATACGCAGTATTTT. Translation gives CASSYWLGTDTQYF. The V and J genes are TRBV6-6 and TRBJ2-3; D remains ambiguous. The CDR3 totals 14 residues. V was cut by 1 base and J by 3 bases, with 8 bases left in between. CDR1 is MNHNY, CDR2 SVGAGI, per germline (reference sequence).

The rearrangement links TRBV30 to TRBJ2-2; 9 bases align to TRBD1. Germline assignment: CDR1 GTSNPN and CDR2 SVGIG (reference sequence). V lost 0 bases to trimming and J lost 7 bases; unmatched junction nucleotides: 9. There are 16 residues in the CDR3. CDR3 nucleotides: TGTGCCTGGAGTGTACTTAGACAGGGGGGTAACGGGGAGCTGTTTTTT. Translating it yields CAWSVLRQGGNGELFF.

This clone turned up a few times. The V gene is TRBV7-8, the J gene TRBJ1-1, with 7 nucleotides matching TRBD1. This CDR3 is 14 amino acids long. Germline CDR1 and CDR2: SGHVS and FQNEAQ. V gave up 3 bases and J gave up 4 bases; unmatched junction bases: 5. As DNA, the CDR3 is TGTGCCAGCAGCTTTTCAGGGGGAATCACTGAAGCTTTCTTT. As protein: CASSFSGGITEAFF.